This T cell receptor (beta chain) was identified during a study of PD-1 blockade in classical Hodgkin lymphoma. Every single patient, without exception, relapsed after autologous stem cell transplantation, and brentuximab vedotin exposure varied. Whole-study results and caveats: Differences between repertoires have undefined causes, possibly disease activity or prior therapy.

Produced via immunoSEQ multiplex PCR; TCRdb's table is partial and in-frame only. The data hold 11,000 to 15,000 clones, with roughly 80% observed a single time. Worth noting for this clone: The antigen is unknown.

The sequence was obtained from a human donor with classical Hodgkin lymphoma. The sequencing here drew on peripheral blood mononuclear cells (PBMCs), taken before the second cycle of nivolumab.

CDR3 sequence (DNA): TGTGCCACCAAATCGGCACTACCGTTCCTTGATCCTAGGAACACCATATATTTT. Protein product: CATKSALPFLDPRNTIYF. The chain is built from TRBV15 and TRBJ1-3; no definite D call. Germline CDR1 is LNHNV and CDR2 is YYDKDF (reference sequence). This CDR3 is 18 amino acids long. V was cut by 7 bases and J by 7 bases, with 29 bases left in between.